This T cell receptor (beta chain) was captured in a study of blood T cell repertoires in COVID-19. Study-wide context: COVID-19 samples collected from the United States, Italy and Spain covered acute and convalescent phases. Sources were T cells, B-cell-depleted T cells, or PBMCs; the material itself was cDNA or gDNA.

J gave up 5 bases and V 5 bases, and 9 bases lay outside the gene matches. Germline V lookup: CDR1 MNHEY, CDR2 SMNVEV (reference sequence). The CDR3 has 15 residues. Profiled with immunoSEQ multiplex PCR; TCRdb holds only in-frame clones, not every one. Among nearly 250,000 clones, more than 80% were seen once, and the ten largest hold over 0.75%. Participant-reported clinical history was the basis for cohort assignment. This TCR came from a man aged 45-60 years who had been exposed to COVID-19. The chain is built from TRBV27 and TRBJ2-4; 7 positions agree with TRBD1. The sample consisted of PBMCs or T cells enriched from blood (not recorded which). Written as DNA, the CDR3 is TGTGCCAGCAGTGCACAGGGGTACCTGGAAAACATTCAGTACTTC. Translating gives CASSAQGYLENIQYF.